These 19 T cell receptor beta chains originate from one sample sequenced in a study of blood T cell repertoires in COVID-19. TCRdb's copy holds only in-frame clones and misses some; the assay was immunoSEQ multiplex PCR. The sample has 87,000 or so clones; around 86% are singletons. Sequences were obtained from peripheral blood. The receptors were gathered from an elderly woman with acute or convalescent COVID-19.

This clone was counted a single time. This chain uses TRBV5-1 with TRBJ1-1, with a tentative D call TRBD1 (5 bases). This CDR3 contains 16 residues. Germline V gene data show CDR1 as SGHRS and CDR2 as YFSETQ. Trimming left V 0 bases short and J 0 bases short, with 12 bases between. CDR3 nucleotide sequence: TGCGCCAGCAGCTTGGCGACAGCTCCTCTGAACACTGAAGCTTTCTTT. Translation gives CASSLATAPLNTEAFF.

This rearrangement joins TRBV12-5 to TRBJ1-5, with TRBD1 matching 9 bases. V was clipped by 5 bases and J by 5 bases; unmatched bases: 4. Germline-derived CDR1 and CDR2 are LGHNT and FRNRAP. There are 14 residues in the CDR3. CDR3 nucleotides: TGTGCTAGTGGTCCGGGACAGGGACATCAGCCCCAGCATTTT. This gives the protein CASGPGQGHQPQHF.

CDR3 amino acids: CASSPGASADNEQFF. The CDR3, as DNA: TGTGCCAGCTCACCAGGCGCTAGCGCCGACAATGAGCAGTTCTTC. The rearrangement uses TRBV18 and TRBJ2-1, with D maybe TRBD2 (6 bases). This CDR3 spans 15 amino acids. Germline V gene data show CDR1 as KGHSH and CDR2 as LQKENI. With 2 bases removed from V and 5 bases from J, the gap between germline ends came to 13 bases.

V usage is TRBV6-5 and J usage is TRBJ1-2; a weak D match, TRBD1 (6 bases). Germline assignment: CDR1 MNHEY and CDR2 SVGAGI. The V and J ends lost 7 bases and 8 bases respectively, with 20 bases between them. The CDR3 runs 14 residues. The CDR3 loop reads CASTQQLTGTGYTF. The CDR3 DNA is TGTGCCAGCACCCAACAACTCACAGGGACAGGCTACACCTTC.

The CDR3: CASSTRDSYEQYF. DNA of the CDR3: TGTGCCAGTAGTACGAGGGACTCCTACGAGCAGTACTTC. The chain combines TRBV19 with TRBJ2-7; tentative D call: TRBD2 (5 bases). The CDR3 has 13 residues. The V end was cut by 4 bases, the J end by 0 bases, with 7 bases between. Germline lookup yields CDR1 LNHDA and CDR2 SQIVND (reference sequence).

The chain carries TRBV5-4 and TRBJ1-2; 8 bases are a match to TRBD1. The length of the CDR3 is 15 residues. Losses at the gene ends were 0 bases for V and 6 bases for J; bases not matched to a gene: 7. Germline V CDR1 and CDR2: SGHNT, YYREEE (reference sequence). CDR3 sequence (DNA): TGTGCCAGCAGCTTGGGAGGTCCAGGGGGCGATGGCTACACCTTC. Translated, it gives CASSLGGPGGDGYTF.

J is TRBJ2-2 and V is TRBV7-9, with D unresolved. This CDR3 contains 13 residues. The germline V gene has CDR1 SEHNR and CDR2 FQNEAQ (reference sequence). V shed 4 bases and J shed 3 bases, with 6 bases lying between them. This CDR3 reads CASSYTDTGELFF. The CDR3 DNA reads TGTGCCAGCAGCTACACCGACACCGGGGAGCTGTTTTTT. Full variable domain (missing parts from reference TRBV7-9 and TRBJ2-2): DTGVSQNPRHKITKRGQNVTFRCDPISEHNRLYWYRQTLGQGPEFLTYFQNEAQLEKSRLLSDRFSAERPKGSFSTLEIQRTEQGDSAMYLCASSYTDTGELFFGEGSRLTVL.

The chain carries TRBV20-1 and TRBJ2-1; possible D gene TRBD2, 5 bases. CDR1 DFQATT and CDR2 SNEGSKA come from the germline V gene (reference sequence). Trimming took 5 bases from V and 9 from J, leaving 11 bases between them. CDR3 length: 11 residues. The CDR3 DNA sequence: TGCAGTGCTTACCTACGGGGTGAGCAGTTCTTC. Translation gives CSAYLRGEQFF.

The chain links TRBV18 to TRBJ2-3, with D tentatively TRBD1 (6 bases). Trimming pared 2 bases from V and 1 base from J, leaving 13 bases between. CDR3 length: 16 residues. Germline V gene data show CDR1 as KGHSH and CDR2 as LQKENI. In DNA form, the CDR3 reads TGTGCCAGCTCACCAACCAGGGACACCCGCACAGATACGCAGTATTTT. Protein sequence: CASSPTRDTRTDTQYF. Together with reference TRBV18 and TRBJ2-3, the CDR3 gives the full variable domain: NAGVMQNPRHLVRRRGQEARLRCSPMKGHSHVYWYRQLPEEGLKFMVYLQKENIIDESGMPKERFSAEFPKEGPSILRIQQVVRGDSAAYFCASSPTRDTRTDTQYFGPGTRLTVL.

The genes are TRBV5-6 and TRBJ1-2; a weak D match, TRBD1 (6 bases). Germline-derived CDR1 and CDR2 are SGHDT and YYEEEE. The CDR3 loop spans 16 amino acids. V lost 5 bases and J lost 0, with 17 bases in between. The CDR3 DNA sequence: TGTGCCAGCAGGCCACAGGGAATGTTGGCTAACTATGGCTACACCTTC. Amino acids: CASRPQGMLANYGYTF.

The chain combines TRBV7-8 with TRBJ1-4; D may be TRBD1 (6 bases). Germline loops: CDR1 SGHVS, CDR2 FQNEAQ. This CDR3 contains 15 residues. Trimming pared 4 bases from V and 8 bases from J, leaving 17 bases between. The CDR3: CASSSYREQLEKLFF. Here the CDR3 DNA reads TGTGCCAGCAGCTCCTACAGGGAACAGCTAGAAAAACTGTTTTTT. Complete variable domain (other parts from reference TRBV7-8 and TRBJ1-4): GAGVSQSPRYKVAKRGQDVALRCDPISGHVSLFWYQQALGQGPEFLTYFQNEAQLDKSGLPSDRFFAERPEGSVSTLKIQRTQQEDSAVYLCASSSYREQLEKLFFGSGTQLSVL.

V gene TRBV19 combines with J gene TRBJ1-5; possibly TRBD1 for D (6 bases). The CDR3 extends over 16 amino acids. With 3 bases removed from V and 1 base from J, the gap between germline ends came to 13 bases. In germline, CDR1 is LNHDA, CDR2 SQIVND (reference sequence). This CDR3 reads CASSMLQGSSNQPQHF. The CDR3, as DNA: TGTGCCAGTAGTATGTTACAGGGATCGAGCAATCAGCCCCAGCATTTT.

The chain couples TRBV2 to TRBJ2-7; 9 positions agree with TRBD2. The CDR3 contains 14 residues. V lost 0 bases to trimming and J lost 6 bases; unmatched junction nucleotides: 3. Germline V CDR1 and CDR2: SNHLY, FYNNEI. As DNA, the CDR3 is TGTGCCAGCAGTGAAGCAGGCGGGGGGGCCGAGCAGTACTTC. Protein sequence: CASSEAGGGAEQYF.

J is TRBJ1-2 and V is TRBV6-2 or TRBV6-3, with TRBD1 identical over 9 bases. The junction had 2 bases not matched to a gene; V was cut back by 2 bases and J by 1 base. Germline V CDR1 and CDR2: MNHEY, SVGEGT. The CDR3 totals 15 residues. In DNA form, the CDR3 reads TGTGCCAGCAGTTACGCGGGACAGGGTAACTATGGCTACACCTTC. It specifies CASSYAGQGNYGYTF.

The chain couples TRBV5-8 to TRBJ2-5; 11 positions agree with TRBD1. Germline V gene sequence: CDR1 SGHTS, CDR2 YDEGEE. This CDR3 contains 15 residues. Trimming removed 3 bases from V and 3 bases from J; junction bases left unmatched: 4. The CDR3 region has the DNA TGTGCCAGCAGCTGGGACAGGGGGGCGAAAGAGACCCAGTACTTC. Amino acids: CASSWDRGAKETQYF.

The chain recombines TRBV5-1 with TRBJ2-2; TRBD2 matches 7 bases. The germline V gene has CDR1 SGHRS and CDR2 YFSETQ. This CDR3 has 14 amino acids. J lost 6 bases, V lost 4 bases, and 6 bases had no gene match. The CDR3 spells CASSGETSAGELFF. The DNA for the CDR3 is TGCGCCAGCAGCGGGGAAACTAGCGCCGGGGAGCTGTTTTTT.

This clone has a handful of counts. The J gene is TRBJ2-3, the V gene TRBV25-1, with a tentative D call TRBD1 (6 bases). CDR1 and CDR2 from the germline V gene are MGHDK and SYGVNS. The CDR3 consists of 17 residues. The V end lost 4 bases, the J end lost 6 bases, and 23 bases lay between the germline ends. The CDR3 region is CASSGGPNRVHWDTQYF. The CDR3 nucleotides are TGTGCCAGCAGTGGTGGCCCGAACAGGGTCCATTGGGATACGCAGTATTTT.

J is TRBJ2-7 and V is TRBV7-3, with 7 bases fitting TRBD1. The trim removed 2 bases at V and 1 base at J, leaving 5 bases unmatched. CDR1 is SGHTA, CDR2 FQGTGA, per germline. The CDR3 has 15 amino acids. CDR3 coding DNA: TGTGCCAGCAGCTTATATCCGGGACAGTCCTACGAGCAGTACTTC. Translating gives CASSLYPGQSYEQYF.

The rearrangement uses TRBV19 and TRBJ2-1; 8 nucleotides match TRBD1. The CDR3 totals 15 residues. The germline V gene encodes CDR1 LNHDA and CDR2 SQIVND (reference sequence). J gave up 7 bases and V 1 base, and 6 bases lay outside the gene matches. The DNA of the CDR3 is TGTGCCAGTAGTATAGCCCGACAGGGGATGAATGAGCAGTTCTTC. Its protein is CASSIARQGMNEQFF.